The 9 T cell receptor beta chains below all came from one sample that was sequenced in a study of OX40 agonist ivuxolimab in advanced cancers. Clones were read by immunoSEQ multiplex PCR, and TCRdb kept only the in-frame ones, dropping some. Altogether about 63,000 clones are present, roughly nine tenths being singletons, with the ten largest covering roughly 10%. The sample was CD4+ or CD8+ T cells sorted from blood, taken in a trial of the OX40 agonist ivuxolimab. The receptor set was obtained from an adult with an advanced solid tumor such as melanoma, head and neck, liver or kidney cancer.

The CDR3 here is CASSQDRFGLGAFF. In DNA, the CDR3 is TGTGCCAGCAGCCAAGATAGATTCGGCCTTGGGGCTTTCTTT. J is TRBJ1-1 and V is TRBV14, with D unclear. V was cut by 0 bases and J by 11 bases, with 16 bases left in between. CDR1 and CDR2 (germline): SGHDN, FVKESK. The CDR3 runs 14 residues.

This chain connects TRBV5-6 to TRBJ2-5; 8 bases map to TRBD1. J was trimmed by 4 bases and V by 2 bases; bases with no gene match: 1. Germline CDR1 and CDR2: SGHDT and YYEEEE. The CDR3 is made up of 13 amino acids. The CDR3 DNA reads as TGTGCCAGCAGCTTAGACAGGGGAGAGACCCAGTACTTC. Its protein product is CASSLDRGETQYF.

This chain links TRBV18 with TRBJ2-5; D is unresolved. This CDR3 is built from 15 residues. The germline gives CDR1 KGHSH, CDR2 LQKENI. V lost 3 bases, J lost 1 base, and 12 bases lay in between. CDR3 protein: CASSPLDTLQETQYF. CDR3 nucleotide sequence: TGTGCCAGCTCACCCCTTGACACACTCCAAGAGACCCAGTACTTC.

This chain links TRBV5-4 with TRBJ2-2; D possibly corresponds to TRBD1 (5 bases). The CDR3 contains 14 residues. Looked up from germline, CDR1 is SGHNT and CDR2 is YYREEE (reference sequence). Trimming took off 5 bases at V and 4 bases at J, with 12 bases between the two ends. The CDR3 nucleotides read TGTGCCAGCAGTCGACAGACTCTCACCGGGGAGCTGTTTTTT. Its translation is CASSRQTLTGELFF. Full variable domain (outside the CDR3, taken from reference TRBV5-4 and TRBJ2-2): ETGVTQSPTHLIKTRGQQVTLRCSSQSGHNTVSWYQQALGQGPQFIFQYYREEENGRGNFPPRFSGLQFPNYSSELNVNALELDDSALYLCASSRQTLTGELFFGEGSRLTVL.

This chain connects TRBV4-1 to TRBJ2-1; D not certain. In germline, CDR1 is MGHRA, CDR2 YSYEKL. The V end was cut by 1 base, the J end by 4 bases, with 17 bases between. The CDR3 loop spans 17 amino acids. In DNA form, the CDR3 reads TGCGCCAGCAGCCAAGGCGTTACCGCCTGGATTTACAATGAGCAGTTCTTC. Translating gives CASSQGVTAWIYNEQFF.

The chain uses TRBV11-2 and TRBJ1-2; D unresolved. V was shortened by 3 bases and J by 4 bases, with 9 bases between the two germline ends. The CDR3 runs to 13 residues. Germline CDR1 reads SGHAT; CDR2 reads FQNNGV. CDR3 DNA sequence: TGTGCCAGCAGCTTGACCGGCACCTATGGCTACACCTTC. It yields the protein CASSLTGTYGYTF.

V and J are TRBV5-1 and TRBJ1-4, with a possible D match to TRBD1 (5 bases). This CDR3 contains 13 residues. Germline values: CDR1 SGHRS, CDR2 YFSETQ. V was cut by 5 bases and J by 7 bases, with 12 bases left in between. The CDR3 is CASSTGTGEKLFF. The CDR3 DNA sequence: TGCGCCAGCAGTACCGGGACTGGTGAAAAACTGTTTTTT.

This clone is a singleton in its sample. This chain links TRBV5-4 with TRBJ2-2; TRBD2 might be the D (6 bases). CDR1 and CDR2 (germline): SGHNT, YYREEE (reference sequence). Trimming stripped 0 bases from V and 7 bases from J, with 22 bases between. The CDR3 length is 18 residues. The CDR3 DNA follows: TGTGCCAGCAGCTTGGCCCCCTTCCGGGACGAGGGAGGCGGGGAGCTGTTTTTT. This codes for CASSLAPFRDEGGGELFF.

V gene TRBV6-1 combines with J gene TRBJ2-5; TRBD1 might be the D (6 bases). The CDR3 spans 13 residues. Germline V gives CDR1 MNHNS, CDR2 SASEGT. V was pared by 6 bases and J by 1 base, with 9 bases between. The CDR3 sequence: CASSGTSQETQYF. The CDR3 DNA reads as TGTGCCAGCAGCGGGACAAGCCAAGAGACCCAGTACTTC.